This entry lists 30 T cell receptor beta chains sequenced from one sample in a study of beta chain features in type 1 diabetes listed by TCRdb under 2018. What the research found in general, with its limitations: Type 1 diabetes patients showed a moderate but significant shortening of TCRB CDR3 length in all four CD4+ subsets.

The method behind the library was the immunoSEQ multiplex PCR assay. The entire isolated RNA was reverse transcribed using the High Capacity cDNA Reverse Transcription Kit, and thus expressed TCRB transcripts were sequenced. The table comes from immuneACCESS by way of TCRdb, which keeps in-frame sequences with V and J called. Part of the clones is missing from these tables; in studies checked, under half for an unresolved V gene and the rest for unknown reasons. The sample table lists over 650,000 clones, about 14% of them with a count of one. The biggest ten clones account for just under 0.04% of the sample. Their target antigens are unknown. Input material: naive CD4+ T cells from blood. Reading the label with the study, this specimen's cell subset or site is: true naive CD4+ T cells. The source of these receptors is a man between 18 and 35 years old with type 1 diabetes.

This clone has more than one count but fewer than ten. CDR3 sequence (DNA): TGTGCCAGCAGTTTTAGACTAGCGGGCCTCTACGAGCAGTACTTC. It translates to CASSFRLAGLYEQYF. The genes are TRBV27 and TRBJ2-7; 10 bases are shared with TRBD2. Per the germline V gene, CDR1 is MNHEY and CDR2 is SMNVEV (reference sequence). J lost 3 bases, V lost 3 bases, and 5 bases had no gene match. The CDR3 spans 15 residues.

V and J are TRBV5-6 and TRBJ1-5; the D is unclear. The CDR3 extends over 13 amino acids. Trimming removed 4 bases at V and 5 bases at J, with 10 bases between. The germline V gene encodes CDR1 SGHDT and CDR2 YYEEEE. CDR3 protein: CASSIYRDQPQHF. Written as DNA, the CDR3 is TGTGCCAGCAGCATCTACCGGGATCAGCCCCAGCATTTT.

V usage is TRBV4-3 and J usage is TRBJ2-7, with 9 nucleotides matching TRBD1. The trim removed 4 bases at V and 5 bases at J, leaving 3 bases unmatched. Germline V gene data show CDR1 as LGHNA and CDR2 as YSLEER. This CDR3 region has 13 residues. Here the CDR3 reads CASSRTGGHEQYF. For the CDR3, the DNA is TGCGCCAGCAGCCGAACAGGGGGCCACGAGCAGTACTTC.

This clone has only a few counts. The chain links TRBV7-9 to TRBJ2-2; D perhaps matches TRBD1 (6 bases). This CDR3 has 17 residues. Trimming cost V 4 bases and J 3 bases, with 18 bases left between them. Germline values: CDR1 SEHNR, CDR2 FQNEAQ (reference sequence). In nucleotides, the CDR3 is TGTGCCAGCAGCTCCATCGAGGCAGGGGTGTACACCGGGGAGCTGTTTTTT. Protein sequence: CASSSIEAGVYTGELFF.

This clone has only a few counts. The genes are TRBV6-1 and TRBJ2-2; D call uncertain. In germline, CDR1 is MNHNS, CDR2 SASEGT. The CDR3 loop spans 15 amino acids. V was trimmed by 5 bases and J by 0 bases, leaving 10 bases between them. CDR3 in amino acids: CASSKTTTNTGELFF. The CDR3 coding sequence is TGTGCCAGCAGTAAGACAACTACGAACACCGGGGAGCTGTTTTTT.

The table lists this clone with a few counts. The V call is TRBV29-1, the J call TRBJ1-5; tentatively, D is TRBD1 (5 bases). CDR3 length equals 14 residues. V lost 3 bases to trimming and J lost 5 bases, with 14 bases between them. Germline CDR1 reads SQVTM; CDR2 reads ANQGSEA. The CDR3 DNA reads TGCAGCGTTGAGGTTGGGTCGGGGGATCAGCCCCAGCATTTT. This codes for CSVEVGSGDQPQHF.

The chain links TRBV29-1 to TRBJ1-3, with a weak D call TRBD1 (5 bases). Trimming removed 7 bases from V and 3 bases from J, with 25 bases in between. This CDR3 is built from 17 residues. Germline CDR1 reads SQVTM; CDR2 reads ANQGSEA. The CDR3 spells CSAGAGRPKDYGNTIYF. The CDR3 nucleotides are TGCAGCGCCGGGGCGGGCCGACCTAAGGACTATGGAAACACCATATATTTT.

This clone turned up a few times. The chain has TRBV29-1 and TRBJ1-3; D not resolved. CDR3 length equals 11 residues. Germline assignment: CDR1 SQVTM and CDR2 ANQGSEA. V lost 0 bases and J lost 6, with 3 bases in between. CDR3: CSVEEVNTIYF. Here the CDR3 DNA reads TGCAGCGTTGAAGAAGTAAACACCATATATTTT.

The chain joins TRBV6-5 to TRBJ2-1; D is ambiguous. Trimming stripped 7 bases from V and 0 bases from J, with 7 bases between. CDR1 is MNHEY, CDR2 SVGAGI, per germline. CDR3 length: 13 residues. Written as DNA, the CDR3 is TGTGCCAGCATTTCTAGCTCCTACAATGAGCAGTTCTTC. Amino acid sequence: CASISSSYNEQFF.

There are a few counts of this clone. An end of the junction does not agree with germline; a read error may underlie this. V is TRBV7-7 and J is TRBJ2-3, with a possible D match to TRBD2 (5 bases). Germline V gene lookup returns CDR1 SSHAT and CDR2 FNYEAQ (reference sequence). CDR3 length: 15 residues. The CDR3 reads CASSLGLGSSDTQYF. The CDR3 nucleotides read TGTGCTAGCAGCTTAGGTCTGGGGAGTTCAGATACGCAGTATTTT. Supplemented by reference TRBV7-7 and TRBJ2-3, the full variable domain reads GAGVSQSPRYKVTKRGQDVTLRCDPISSHATLYWYQQALGQGPEFLTYFNYEAQPDKSGLPSDRFSAERPEGSISTLTIQRTEQRDSAMYRCASSLGLGSSDTQYFGPGTRLTVL.

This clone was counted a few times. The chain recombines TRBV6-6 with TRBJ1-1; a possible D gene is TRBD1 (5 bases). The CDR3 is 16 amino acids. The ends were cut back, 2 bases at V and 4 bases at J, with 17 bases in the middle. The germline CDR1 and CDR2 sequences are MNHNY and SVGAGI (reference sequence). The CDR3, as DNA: TGTGCCAGCAGTTACAATCCCAGGGCGGCGTTCACTGAAGCTTTCTTT. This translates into CASSYNPRAAFTEAFF.

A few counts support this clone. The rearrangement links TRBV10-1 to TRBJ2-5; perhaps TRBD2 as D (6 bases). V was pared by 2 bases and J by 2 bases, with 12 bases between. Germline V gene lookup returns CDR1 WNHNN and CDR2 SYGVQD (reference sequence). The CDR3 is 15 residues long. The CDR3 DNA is TGCGCCAGCAGTGAGGGGACTGGGGCTCAAGAGACCCAGTACTTC. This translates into CASSEGTGAQETQYF.

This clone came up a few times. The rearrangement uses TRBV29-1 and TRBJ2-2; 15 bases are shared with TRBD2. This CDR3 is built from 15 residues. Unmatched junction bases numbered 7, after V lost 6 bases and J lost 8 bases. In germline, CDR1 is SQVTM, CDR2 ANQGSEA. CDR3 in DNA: TGCAGCGTCCCCGGACTAGCGGGAGGGGAGGGGGAGCTGTTTTTT. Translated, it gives CSVPGLAGGEGELFF.

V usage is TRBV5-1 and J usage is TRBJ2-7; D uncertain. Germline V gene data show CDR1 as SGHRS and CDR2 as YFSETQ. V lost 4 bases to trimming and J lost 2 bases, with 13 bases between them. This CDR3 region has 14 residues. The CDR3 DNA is TGCGCCAGCAGCCCGGAGTCGACCACCTACGAGCAGTACTTC. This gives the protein CASSPESTTYEQYF.

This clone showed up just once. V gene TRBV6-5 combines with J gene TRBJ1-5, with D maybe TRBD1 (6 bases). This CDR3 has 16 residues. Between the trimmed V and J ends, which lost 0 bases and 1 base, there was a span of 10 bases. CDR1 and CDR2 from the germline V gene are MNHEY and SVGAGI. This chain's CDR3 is CASSYSPGASNQPQHF. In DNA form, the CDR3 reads TGTGCCAGCAGTTACTCGCCAGGGGCGAGCAATCAGCCCCAGCATTTT.

This CDR3 reads CASSLKTADNEQFF. In nucleotides, the CDR3 is TGTGCCAGCAGCTTAAAGACAGCGGACAATGAGCAGTTCTTC. V is TRBV5-4 and J is TRBJ2-1; D may match TRBD1 or TRBD2 (5 bases each). Germline V gene lookup returns CDR1 SGHNT and CDR2 YYREEE (reference sequence). The V end lost 2 bases, the J end lost 5 bases, and 11 bases lay between the germline ends. This CDR3 is 14 amino acids long.

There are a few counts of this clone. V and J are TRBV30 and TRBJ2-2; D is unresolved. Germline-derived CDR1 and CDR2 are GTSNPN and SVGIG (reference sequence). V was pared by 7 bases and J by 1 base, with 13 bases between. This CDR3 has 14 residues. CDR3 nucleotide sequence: TGTGCCTCAAAGAGTACAGTGAACACCGGGGAGCTGTTTTTT. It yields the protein CASKSTVNTGELFF.

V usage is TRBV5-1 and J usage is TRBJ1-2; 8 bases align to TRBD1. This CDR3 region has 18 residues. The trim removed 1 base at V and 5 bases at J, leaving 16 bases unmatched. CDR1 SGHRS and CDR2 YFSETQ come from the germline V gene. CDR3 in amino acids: CASSLQTGAVYLGYGYTF. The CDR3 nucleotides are TGCGCCAGCAGCTTGCAGACAGGGGCAGTTTACTTGGGGTATGGCTACACCTTC. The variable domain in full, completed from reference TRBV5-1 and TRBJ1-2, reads KAGVTQTPRYLIKTRGQQVTLSCSPISGHRSVSWYQQTPGQGLQFLFEYFSETQRNKGNFPGRFSGRQFSNSRSEMNVSTLELGDSALYLCASSLQTGAVYLGYGYTFGSGTRLTVV.

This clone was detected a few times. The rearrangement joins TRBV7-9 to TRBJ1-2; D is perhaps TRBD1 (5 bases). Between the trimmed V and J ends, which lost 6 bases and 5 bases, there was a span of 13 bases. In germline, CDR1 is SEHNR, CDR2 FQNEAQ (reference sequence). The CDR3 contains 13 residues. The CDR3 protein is CASRMGPTYGYTF. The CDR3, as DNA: TGTGCCAGCAGGATGGGACCGACGTATGGCTACACCTTC.

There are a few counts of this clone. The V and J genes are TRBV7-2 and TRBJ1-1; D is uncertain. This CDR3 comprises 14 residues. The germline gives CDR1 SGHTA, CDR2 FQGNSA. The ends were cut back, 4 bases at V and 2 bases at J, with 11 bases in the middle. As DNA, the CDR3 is TGTGCCAGCAGCTCGTCCGGGATAAACACTGAAGCTTTCTTT. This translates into CASSSSGINTEAFF.

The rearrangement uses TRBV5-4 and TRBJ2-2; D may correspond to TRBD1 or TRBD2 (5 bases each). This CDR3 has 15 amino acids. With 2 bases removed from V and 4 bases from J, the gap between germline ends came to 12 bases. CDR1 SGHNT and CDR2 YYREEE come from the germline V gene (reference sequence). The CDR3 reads CASSLEGLGTGELFF. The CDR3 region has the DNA TGTGCCAGCAGCTTAGAGGGGCTGGGCACCGGGGAGCTGTTTTTT.

CDR3 region: CASSPGSGNTIYF. The CDR3 DNA is TGTGCCAGCAGTCCAGGGTCGGGAAACACCATATATTTT. The genes are TRBV7-9 and TRBJ1-3, with a possible D match to TRBD1 (5 bases). In germline, CDR1 is SEHNR, CDR2 FQNEAQ (reference sequence). The CDR3 extends over 13 amino acids. The ends were cut back, 6 bases at V and 4 bases at J, with 10 bases in the middle.

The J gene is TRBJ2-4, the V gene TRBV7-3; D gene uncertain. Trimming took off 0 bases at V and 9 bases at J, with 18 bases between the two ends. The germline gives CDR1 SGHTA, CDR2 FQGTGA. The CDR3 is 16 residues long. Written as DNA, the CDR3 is TGTGCCAGCAGCTTAACCGGCGAGCGTGGCTTATCCATTCAGTACTTC. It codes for CASSLTGERGLSIQYF.

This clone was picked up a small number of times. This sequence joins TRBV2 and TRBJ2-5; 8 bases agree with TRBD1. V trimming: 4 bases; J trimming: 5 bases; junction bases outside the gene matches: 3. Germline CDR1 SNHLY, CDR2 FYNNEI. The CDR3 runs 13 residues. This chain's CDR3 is CASSAGGRETQYF. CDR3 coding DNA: TGTGCCAGCAGTGCAGGGGGCCGGGAGACCCAGTACTTC. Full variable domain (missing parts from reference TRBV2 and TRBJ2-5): EPEVTQTPSHQVTQMGQEVILRCVPISNHLYFYWYRQILGQKVEFLVSFYNNEISEKSEIFDDQFSVERPDGSNFTLKIRSTKLEDSAMYFCASSAGGRETQYFGPGTRLLVL.

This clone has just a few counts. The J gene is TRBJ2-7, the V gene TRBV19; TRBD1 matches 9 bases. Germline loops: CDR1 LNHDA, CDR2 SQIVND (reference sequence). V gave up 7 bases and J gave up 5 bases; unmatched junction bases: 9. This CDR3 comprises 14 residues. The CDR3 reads CASTPGQGYNEQYF. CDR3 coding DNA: TGTGCCAGTACCCCGGGACAGGGTTACAACGAGCAGTACTTC.

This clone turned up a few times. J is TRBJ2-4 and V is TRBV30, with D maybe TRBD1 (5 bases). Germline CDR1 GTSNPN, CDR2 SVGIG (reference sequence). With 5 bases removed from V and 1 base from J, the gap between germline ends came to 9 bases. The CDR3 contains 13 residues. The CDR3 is CAWGKGAKNIQYF. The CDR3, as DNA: TGTGCCTGGGGGAAGGGGGCCAAAAACATTCAGTACTTC.

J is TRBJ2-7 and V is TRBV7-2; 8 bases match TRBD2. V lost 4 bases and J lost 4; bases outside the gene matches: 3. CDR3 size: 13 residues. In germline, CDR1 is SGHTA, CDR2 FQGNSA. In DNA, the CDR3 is TGTGCCAGCAGCTCTCGGGGGGGTTACGAGCAGTACTTC. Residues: CASSSRGGYEQYF.

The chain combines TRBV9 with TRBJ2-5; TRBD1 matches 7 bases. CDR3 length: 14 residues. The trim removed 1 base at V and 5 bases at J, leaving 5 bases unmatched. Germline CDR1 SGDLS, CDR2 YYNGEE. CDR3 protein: CASSVQGVWETQYF. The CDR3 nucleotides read TGTGCCAGCAGCGTACAGGGGGTATGGGAGACCCAGTACTTC.

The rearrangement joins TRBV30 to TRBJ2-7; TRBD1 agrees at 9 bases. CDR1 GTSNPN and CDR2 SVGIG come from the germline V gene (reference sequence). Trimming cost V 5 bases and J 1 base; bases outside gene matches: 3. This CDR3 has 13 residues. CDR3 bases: TGTGCCTGGGCGACAGGGGGATCCTACGAGCAGTACTTC. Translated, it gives CAWATGGSYEQYF. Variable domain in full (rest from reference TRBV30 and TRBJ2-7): SQTIHQWPATLVQPVGSPLSLECTVEGTSNPNLYWYRQAAGRGLQLLFYSVGIGQISSEVPQNLSASRPQDRQFILSSKKLLLSDSGFYLCAWATGGSYEQYFGPGTRLTVT.

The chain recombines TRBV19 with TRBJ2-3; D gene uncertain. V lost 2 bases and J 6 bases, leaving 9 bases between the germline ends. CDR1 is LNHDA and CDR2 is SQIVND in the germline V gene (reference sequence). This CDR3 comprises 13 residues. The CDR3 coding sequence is TGTGCCAGTAGTATAAGGCTCCAGGATACGCAGTATTTT. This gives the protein CASSIRLQDTQYF.